Below, 27 T cell receptor beta chains from the same sample are listed, as sequenced in a study of T cell responses to AZD1222 COVID-19 vaccine (dated by TCRdb to about 2021). Library generation was performed with the immunoSEQ multiplex PCR assay. Sourced from immuneACCESS, this table was stored by TCRdb with only in-frame sequences that have V and J called. A share of the clones is absent; for the studies checked, an unresolved V gene accounts for under half, and the remainder has no known explanation. The sample table records just over 60,000 clones; 76% of these occur just once. The biggest ten clones account for about an eighth of the sample. The sample's time point, from its label and the paper: baseline before first vaccination. This material consisted of peripheral blood, taken on day 0 of AZD1222 vaccination. Receptors were obtained from an adult in good health.

CDR3 sequence reads: CASSQWAFTEAFF. The CDR3 DNA sequence: TGTGCCAGCAGCCAATGGGCATTCACTGAAGCTTTCTTT. V usage is TRBV16 and J usage is TRBJ1-1; D call uncertain. This CDR3 contains 13 residues. CDR1 is KGHSY and CDR2 is FQNENV in the germline V gene. Trimming cost V 1 base and J 4 bases, with 7 bases left between them.

This chain connects TRBV4-3 to TRBJ1-2; a weak D match, TRBD1 (6 bases). V was pared by 0 bases and J by 4 bases, with 12 bases between. This CDR3 has 15 amino acids. CDR1 and CDR2 from the germline V gene are LGHNA and YSLEER. Here the CDR3 reads CASSQDLTGSYGYTF. As DNA, the CDR3 is TGCGCCAGCAGCCAAGATTTAACAGGGAGCTATGGCTACACCTTC.

V gene TRBV5-6 combines with J gene TRBJ1-2; the D gene is possibly TRBD1 (6 bases). This CDR3 spans 14 amino acids. V was pared by 0 bases and J by 7 bases, with 13 bases between. Germline values: CDR1 SGHDT, CDR2 YYEEEE. CDR3 coding DNA: TGTGCCAGCAGCTTGGCGGACAGTCTCCCTGGCTACACCTTC. It is translated as CASSLADSLPGYTF.

The chain couples TRBV5-4 to TRBJ2-7; D remains ambiguous. This CDR3 comprises 12 residues. Germline V gene lookup returns CDR1 SGHNT and CDR2 YYREEE (reference sequence). V was pared by 4 bases and J by 7 bases, with 12 bases between. This CDR3 reads CASSLVPGEQYF. The CDR3 nucleotides read TGTGCCAGCAGCCTCGTCCCCGGGGAGCAGTACTTC.

This chain's CDR3 is CATRDSHTGELFF. The CDR3 coding sequence is TGTGCCACGAGGGACAGCCACACCGGGGAGCTGTTTTTT. The chain combines TRBV24-1 with TRBJ2-2, with 7 nucleotides matching TRBD1. The CDR3 consists of 13 residues. Per the germline V gene, CDR1 is KGHDR and CDR2 is SFDVKD. With 10 bases clipped from V and 3 bases from J, the junction kept 4 bases outside the gene matches.

The V and J genes are TRBV2 and TRBJ2-1, with a weak D call TRBD2 (5 bases). The CDR3 contains 15 residues. V shed 6 bases and J shed 0 bases, with 12 bases lying between them. CDR1 SNHLY and CDR2 FYNNEI come from the germline V gene. The CDR3 bases are TGTGCCAGCAGCCCTGGACTGACCTCCTACAATGAGCAGTTCTTC. This encodes CASSPGLTSYNEQFF.

By its share, this clone is medium-sized. V usage is TRBV6-1 and J usage is TRBJ1-1; TRBD1 matches at 7 bases. V was pared by 1 base and J by 5 bases, with 1 base of the junction left unmatched. Germline loops: CDR1 MNHNS, CDR2 SASEGT. This CDR3 comprises 13 residues. In DNA, the CDR3 is TGTGCCAGCAGTGAAGAGGGGGCAACTGAAGCTTTCTTT. Translating it yields CASSEEGATEAFF.

The chain combines TRBV14 with TRBJ2-4; 9 nucleotides agree with TRBD1. In germline, CDR1 is SGHDN, CDR2 FVKESK. V trimming: 1 base; J trimming: 7 bases; junction bases outside the gene matches: 5. The CDR3 covers 15 residues. Here the CDR3 DNA reads TGTGCCAGCAGCCAAGGGACAGGGGTCTCTAACATTCAGTACTTC. Translated, it gives CASSQGTGVSNIQYF.

The DNA of the CDR3 is TGTGCCAGCAGTTCCCTTCTGAGCTCCTATAATTCACCCCTCCACTTT. Its translation: CASSSLLSSYNSPLHF. V is TRBV27 and J is TRBJ1-6; D uncertain. Trimming shortened V by 4 bases and J by 0 bases, and 10 bases separated the two germline ends. The CDR3 covers 16 residues. Germline V gene lookup returns CDR1 MNHEY and CDR2 SMNVEV (reference sequence).

The chain has TRBV11-3 and TRBJ1-3; perhaps TRBD1 as D (5 bases). Trimming stripped 1 base from V and 0 bases from J, with 10 bases between. Germline V gene lookup returns CDR1 SGHNT and CDR2 YENEEA. The CDR3 has 16 amino acids. The DNA for the CDR3 is TGTGCCAGCAGCTTAGGAGGGGCGAGCTCTGGAAACACCATATATTTT. Residues: CASSLGGASSGNTIYF. The full variable domain, completed using reference TRBV11-3 and TRBJ1-3, is EAGVVQSPRYKIIEKKQPVAFWCNPISGHNTLYWYLQNLGQGPELLIRYENEEAVDDSQLPKDRFSAERLKGVDSTLKIQPAELGDSAVYLCASSLGGASSGNTIYFGEGSWLTVV.

The CDR3 loop is CASSEQARVPQPLHF. CDR3 sequence (DNA): TGTGCCAGCAGTGAGCAGGCCAGGGTCCCCCAACCCCTCCACTTT. This chain joins TRBV6-1 and TRBJ1-6, with a weak D call TRBD1 (5 bases). The germline V and J ends were trimmed by 3 bases and 12 bases, with 18 bases remaining between them. Germline V gives CDR1 MNHNS, CDR2 SASEGT. This CDR3 has 15 residues.

The chain combines TRBV10-3 with TRBJ1-4; possible D gene TRBD1, 5 bases. Germline-derived CDR1 and CDR2 are ENHRY and SYGVKD. The V end lost 7 bases, the J end lost 7 bases, and 13 bases lay between the germline ends. The CDR3 runs to 13 residues. The CDR3 spells CAITSGLGEKLFF. For the CDR3, the DNA is TGTGCCATCACCTCAGGGCTGGGTGAAAAACTGTTTTTT.

The V call is TRBV11-3, the J call TRBJ2-5; maybe TRBD2 (5 bases). The germline V and J ends were trimmed by 5 bases and 5 bases, with 9 bases remaining between them. Germline V gene data show CDR1 as SGHNT and CDR2 as YENEEA. CDR3 length equals 12 residues. In DNA, the CDR3 is TGTGCCAGCAGCCGACCGGGGGAGACCCAGTACTTC. It codes for CASSRPGETQYF.

The J gene is TRBJ1-1, the V gene TRBV7-9; unclear D gene. V lost 2 bases and J 3 bases, leaving 7 bases between the germline ends. Germline CDR1 is SEHNR and CDR2 is FQNEAQ (reference sequence). The CDR3 has 13 amino acids. CDR3 loop: CASSLKSYTEAFF. For the CDR3, the DNA is TGTGCCAGCAGCTTAAAGAGTTACACTGAAGCTTTCTTT.

The V call is TRBV4-3, the J call TRBJ2-1; the match to TRBD2 covers 8 bases. With V trimmed by 0 bases and J by 6 bases, 10 bases remained unmatched. CDR1 and CDR2 from the germline V gene are LGHNA and YSLEER. The CDR3 loop spans 17 amino acids. Written as DNA, the CDR3 is TGCGCCAGCAGCCAAGATCGGTTACTAGCGGCCCCCAATGAGCAGTTCTTC. Its protein product is CASSQDRLLAAPNEQFF.

The rearrangement uses TRBV19 and TRBJ1-5, with D possibly matching TRBD1 (6 bases). Germline CDR1 and CDR2: LNHDA and SQIVND (reference sequence). The CDR3 consists of 14 residues. The germline V and J ends were trimmed by 4 bases and 0 bases, with 7 bases remaining between them. The CDR3 DNA is TGTGCCAGTAGTACGGACAGTAGCAATCAGCCCCAGCATTTT. Its translation: CASSTDSSNQPQHF.

The chain joins TRBV25-1 to TRBJ2-2; D is uncertain. Germline V gives CDR1 MGHDK, CDR2 SYGVNS. Trimming pared 8 bases from V and 0 bases from J, leaving 4 bases between. The CDR3 extends over 12 amino acids. CDR3 protein: CASESNTGELFF. CDR3 nucleotides: TGTGCCAGCGAATCGAACACCGGGGAGCTGTTTTTT.

V and J are TRBV5-6 and TRBJ2-1, with 11 nucleotides matching TRBD2. From germline, CDR1 is SGHDT and CDR2 YYEEEE. The CDR3 loop spans 15 amino acids. V trimming: 1 base; J trimming: 7 bases; junction bases outside the gene matches: 4. The DNA of the CDR3 is TGTGCCAGCAGCTTGACTAGCGGGGGCCAAAATGAGCAGTTCTTC. This encodes CASSLTSGGQNEQFF.

The rearrangement links TRBV7-9 to TRBJ2-7; D call uncertain. V lost 3 bases and J lost 5, with 8 bases in between. The CDR3 has 12 residues. Germline CDR1 reads SEHNR; CDR2 reads FQNEAQ (reference sequence). CDR3 in DNA: TGTGCCAGCAGCTTTTACATCGACGAGCAGTACTTC. Its translation is CASSFYIDEQYF. Combining the CDR3 with reference TRBV7-9 and TRBJ2-7 gives the whole variable domain DTGVSQNPRHKITKRGQNVTFRCDPISEHNRLYWYRQTLGQGPEFLTYFQNEAQLEKSRLLSDRFSAERPKGSFSTLEIQRTEQGDSAMYLCASSFYIDEQYFGPGTRLTVT.

This chain connects TRBV19 to TRBJ1-1, with D hard to call. The CDR3 contains 16 residues. V lost 0 bases and J lost 1, with 12 bases in between. From germline, CDR1 is LNHDA and CDR2 SQIVND (reference sequence). CDR3: CASSIDPRRGNTEAFF. The CDR3 nucleotides are TGTGCCAGTAGTATAGACCCCCGCCGGGGGAACACTGAAGCTTTCTTT.

DNA of the CDR3: TGTGCCAGCAGCTTAAGGCGCTTAGGGGAGGGAAAACTGTTTTTT. This codes for CASSLRRLGEGKLFF. This chain links TRBV7-6 with TRBJ1-4; weak D call: TRBD1 (5 bases). CDR1 is SGHVS, CDR2 FNYEAQ, per germline. The CDR3 spans 15 residues. V was clipped by 2 bases and J by 10 bases, with 17 bases between them.

This sequence joins TRBV28 and TRBJ2-1, with TRBD2 matching over 8 bases. This CDR3 is 15 amino acids long. Trimming at V came to 6 bases and at J to 3 bases, leaving 7 bases not matched to a gene. Germline CDR1 is MDHEN and CDR2 is SYDVKM. CDR3 loop: CASRVTGLDYNEQFF. In nucleotides, the CDR3 is TGTGCCAGCAGAGTCACGGGACTAGACTACAATGAGCAGTTCTTC.

The chain has TRBV9 and TRBJ1-6; tentatively, D is TRBD1 (6 bases). The CDR3 loop spans 14 amino acids. V lost 4 bases and J 7 bases, leaving 12 bases between the germline ends. The germline V gene encodes CDR1 SGDLS and CDR2 YYNGEE. CDR3 protein: CASSIGTPNSPLHF. For the CDR3, the DNA is TGTGCCAGCAGCATCGGGACACCAAATTCACCCCTCCACTTT. The full variable domain, in which reference TRBV9 and TRBJ1-6 provide the parts outside the CDR3, is DSGVTQTPKHLITATGQRVTLRCSPRSGDLSVYWYQQSLDQGLQFLIQYYNGEERAKGNILERFSAQQFPDLHSELNLSSLELGDSALYFCASSIGTPNSPLHFGNGTRLTVT.

The chain links TRBV7-9 to TRBJ1-1; no firm D call. The CDR3 is 12 residues long. Looked up from germline, CDR1 is SEHNR and CDR2 is FQNEAQ (reference sequence). V lost 4 bases, J lost 6 bases, and 9 bases lay in between. The CDR3 bases are TGTGCCAGCAGCTCAAAATGGGCTGAAGCTTTCTTT. Its translation: CASSSKWAEAFF.

DNA of the CDR3: TGTGCCAGCAGCTCTTTCCAAGAGACCCAGTACTTC. It encodes CASSSFQETQYF. The chain couples TRBV5-4 to TRBJ2-5; D is unresolved. Germline V gene lookup returns CDR1 SGHNT and CDR2 YYREEE (reference sequence). The CDR3 is 12 amino acids. V was shortened by 3 bases and J by 1 base, with 4 bases between the two germline ends.

The gene calls are TRBV10-1 and TRBJ2-1, with D possibly being TRBD1 (5 bases). Germline V gene data show CDR1 as WNHNN and CDR2 as SYGVQD (reference sequence). Trimming left V 8 bases short and J 1 base short, with 9 bases between. This CDR3 comprises 13 residues. In DNA form, the CDR3 reads TGCGCCAGCCCAGGGATTTCCTACAATGAGCAGTTCTTC. Translating it yields CASPGISYNEQFF.

The rearrangement links TRBV9 to TRBJ1-6, with a tentative D call TRBD1 (5 bases). CDR1 is SGDLS and CDR2 is YYNGEE in the germline V gene. The V and J ends lost 4 bases and 6 bases respectively, with 14 bases between them. CDR3 size: 15 residues. CDR3 in DNA: TGTGCCAGCAGCACGTTCCAGGGAAGTAATTCACCCCTCCACTTT. It translates to CASSTFQGSNSPLHF. The whole variable domain, filled in from reference TRBV9 and TRBJ1-6, reads DSGVTQTPKHLITATGQRVTLRCSPRSGDLSVYWYQQSLDQGLQFLIQYYNGEERAKGNILERFSAQQFPDLHSELNLSSLELGDSALYFCASSTFQGSNSPLHFGNGTRLTVT.